The entry below describes one T cell receptor beta chain. Its antigen is not known. This specimen comes from a study of glioma-infiltrating T cells after dendritic cell vaccination. Whole-study findings and limits: Patients with more pretreatment TILs had longer time to progression and survival.

Input was around 1.9 ug genomic DNA, or all available if less. This table comes from immunoSEQ multiplex PCR, and its TCRdb copy is limited to in-frame clones, with some not included. The sample lists tens of thousands of clones, approximately 81% seen once, with 2.5% to 3% in the top ten. CDR3 length: 15 residues. The sequencing used blood, collected before dendritic cell vaccination. The chain carries TRBV21-1 and TRBJ1-4; the tabulated D call, TRBD1, remains unverified against the DNA. TRBV21-1 is classified as a pseudogene. The clonotype comes from a human donor with glioblastoma. The CDR3 spells CASSPRQVDNEKLFF. CDR3 bases: TGTGCCAGCAGCCCCCGACAGGTCGATAATGAAAAACTGTTTTTT.